This T cell receptor beta chain was observed in a study of T cell responses to AZD1222 COVID-19 vaccine. This clone was detected only once. The antigen is unknown. The germline V gene encodes CDR1 SEHNR and CDR2 FQNEAQ (reference sequence). V lost 2 bases, J lost 6 bases, and 8 bases lay in between. The CDR3 length is 12 residues. Sequencing was performed with immunoSEQ multiplex PCR; in TCRdb, only in-frame clones are kept and a portion is missing. Among tens of thousands of clones, approximately 91% were seen once, and the ten largest hold about 20%. Study findings and constraints: Spike-specific TCR breadth and depth both grew after two AZD1222 doses. Only a handful of AZD1222 recipients tested seropositive at baseline.

The chain uses TRBV7-9 and TRBJ2-7, with D unresolved. This sequence was found in an adult in good health. The sample consisted of peripheral blood, taken on day 0 of AZD1222 vaccination. Here the CDR3 reads CASSLQYREQYF. In DNA form, the CDR3 reads TGTGCCAGCAGCTTACAGTATCGCGAGCAGTACTTC.